The 28 T cell receptor beta chains below all came from one sample that was sequenced in a study of OX40 agonist ivuxolimab in advanced cancers. This table comes from immunoSEQ multiplex PCR, and its TCRdb copy is limited to in-frame clones, with some not included. The sample has fewer than 20,000 clones; 75% to 90% are singletons. This specimen consisted of CD4+ or CD8+ T cells sorted from blood, obtained in a trial of the OX40 agonist ivuxolimab. These receptors all stem from an adult with an advanced solid tumor such as melanoma, head and neck, liver or kidney cancer.

The genes are TRBV30 and TRBJ2-1; possibly TRBD1 for D (6 bases). Trimming stripped 0 bases from V and 5 bases from J, with 14 bases between. Germline assignment: CDR1 GTSNPN and CDR2 SVGIG (reference sequence). The CDR3 is 15 amino acids. CDR3 region: CAWSVDWTANNEQFF. CDR3 DNA: TGTGCCTGGAGTGTTGACTGGACAGCCAACAATGAGCAGTTCTTC. Using reference TRBV30 and TRBJ2-1 for the parts outside the CDR3, the full variable domain is SQTIHQWPATLVQPVGSPLSLECTVEGTSNPNLYWYRQAAGRGLQLLFYSVGIGQISSEVPQNLSASRPQDRQFILSSKKLLLSDSGFYLCAWSVDWTANNEQFFGPGTRLTVL.

The genes are TRBV19 and TRBJ1-5, with unresolved D. The CDR3 consists of 12 residues. Germline V gives CDR1 LNHDA, CDR2 SQIVND (reference sequence). V was trimmed by 3 bases and J by 5 bases, leaving 5 bases between them. CDR3 loop: CASSIRDQPQHF. The DNA of the CDR3 is TGTGCCAGTAGTATTCGAGATCAGCCCCAGCATTTT. The variable domain in full, completed from reference TRBV19 and TRBJ1-5, reads DGGITQSPKYLFRKEGQNVTLSCEQNLNHDAMYWYRQDPGQGLRLIYYSQIVNDFQKGDIAEGYSVSREKKESFPLTVTSAQKNPTAFYLCASSIRDQPQHFGDGTRLSIL.

V usage is TRBV20-1 and J usage is TRBJ2-5; no firm D call. The germline gives CDR1 DFQATT, CDR2 SNEGSKA (reference sequence). The CDR3 runs to 11 residues. V gave up 2 bases and J gave up 7 bases, with 8 bases separating them. The CDR3 bases are TGCAGTGCTAGAAGATCGGCGACCCAGTACTTC. Its translation is CSARRSATQYF.

The gene calls are TRBV6-1 and TRBJ1-2; D not resolved. V was trimmed by 3 bases and J by 3 bases, leaving 14 bases between them. The CDR3 length is 15 residues. The V gene's germline CDR1 is MNHNS and CDR2 SASEGT. CDR3 protein: CASSEYPSTDYGYTF. CDR3 in DNA: TGTGCCAGCAGTGAGTATCCCTCGACCGACTATGGCTACACCTTC.

The chain uses TRBV6-4 and TRBJ1-1; D not resolved. This CDR3 has 14 residues. V was cut by 5 bases and J by 0 bases, with 10 bases left in between. Germline lookup yields CDR1 MRHNA and CDR2 SNTAGT. CDR3 residues: CASSSDGMNTEAFF. CDR3 DNA sequence: TGTGCCAGCAGTTCGGACGGGATGAACACTGAAGCTTTCTTT.

The J gene is TRBJ2-5, the V gene TRBV2, with D perhaps matching TRBD2 (5 bases). Trimming removed 2 bases from V and 1 base from J, with 11 bases in between. This CDR3 spans 15 amino acids. Germline V gene sequence: CDR1 SNHLY, CDR2 FYNNEI. CDR3 nucleotides: TGTGCCAGCAGTGAAAGTAGCGCTGCCCAAGAGACCCAGTACTTC. It codes for CASSESSAAQETQYF.

This sequence joins TRBV28 and TRBJ2-5; D unresolved. Near its end, the DNA agrees better with TRBJ2-7, so the J call may be wrong. The germline gives CDR1 MDHEN, CDR2 SYDVKM. This CDR3 has 13 amino acids. CDR3 nucleotides: TGTGCCAGCAGTTCGGCGCAGTCCTACGAGCAGTACTTC. Translation gives CASSSAQSYEQYF.

CDR3 residues: CASSPWGASADTQYF. CDR3 bases: TGCGCCAGCAGCCCTTGGGGGGCCAGCGCAGATACGCAGTATTTT. The chain has TRBV5-1 and TRBJ2-3; perhaps D is TRBD1 or TRBD2 (6 bases each). In germline, CDR1 is SGHRS, CDR2 YFSETQ. V shed 4 bases and J shed 4 bases, with 16 bases lying between them. The CDR3 has 15 residues.

This chain joins TRBV5-4 and TRBJ2-3, with 9 bases lining up with TRBD2. The CDR3 is made up of 15 amino acids. Germline V gives CDR1 SGHNT, CDR2 YYREEE (reference sequence). J lost 6 bases, V lost 4 bases, and 9 bases had no gene match. CDR3 coding DNA: TGTGCCAGCAGCCGTAGCGGGAGCCTCGGGGATACGCAGTATTTT. This encodes CASSRSGSLGDTQYF.

The table lists this clone with a count of one. This chain uses TRBV9 with TRBJ1-1; no reliable D call. There are 13 residues in the CDR3. Germline V gene sequence: CDR1 SGDLS, CDR2 YYNGEE. V was cut by 3 bases and J by 7 bases, with 13 bases left in between. CDR3 bases: TGTGCCAGCAGCGCACTAGACACGCTTGAAGCTTTCTTT. Protein product: CASSALDTLEAFF.

The rearrangement joins TRBV19 to TRBJ2-1; 9 bases map to TRBD1. The germline V gene encodes CDR1 LNHDA and CDR2 SQIVND (reference sequence). Germline trimming cut 8 bases from V and 8 bases from J; bases unmatched to any gene: 4. This CDR3 region has 12 residues. CDR3 DNA sequence: TGTGCCAGTGGGAGACAGGGGGATGAGCAGTTCTTC. This sequence encodes CASGRQGDEQFF.

This chain uses TRBV7-2 with TRBJ2-5, with D tentatively TRBD1 or TRBD2 (5 bases each). The CDR3 is 12 amino acids. Trimming removed 4 bases from V and 9 bases from J, with 12 bases in between. CDR1 and CDR2 from the germline V gene are SGHTA and FQGNSA. The CDR3 sequence is CASSSGPPAQYF. As DNA, the CDR3 is TGTGCCAGCAGCTCGGGGCCGCCGGCCCAGTACTTC.

The chain recombines TRBV5-1 with TRBJ1-3, with D hard to call. Germline CDR1 SGHRS, CDR2 YFSETQ. The CDR3 contains 15 residues. V dropped 4 bases and J dropped 0 bases, with 11 bases sitting between them. The CDR3 DNA sequence: TGCGCCAGCAGCGAGTGGGTTGGCTCTGGAAACACCATATATTTT. This codes for CASSEWVGSGNTIYF. The entire variable domain, with the rest obtained from reference TRBV5-1 and TRBJ1-3, is as follows: KAGVTQTPRYLIKTRGQQVTLSCSPISGHRSVSWYQQTPGQGLQFLFEYFSETQRNKGNFPGRFSGRQFSNSRSEMNVSTLELGDSALYLCASSEWVGSGNTIYFGEGSWLTVV.

The rearrangement joins TRBV5-1 to TRBJ2-1; 14 bases are shared with TRBD2. The junction had 5 bases not matched to a gene; V was cut back by 3 bases and J by 3 bases. The CDR3 totals 17 residues. Germline V gives CDR1 SGHRS, CDR2 YFSETQ. The CDR3 region is CASSSPTSGRGYNEQFF. In DNA form, the CDR3 reads TGCGCCAGCAGCTCACCGACTAGCGGGAGGGGCTACAATGAGCAGTTCTTC.

CDR3 coding DNA: TGTGCCAGCGGTCAGGGGGTCTCCTACGAGCAGTACTTC. Its protein product is CASGQGVSYEQYF. This chain connects TRBV2 to TRBJ2-7; TRBD1 agrees at 7 bases. Germline CDR1 is SNHLY and CDR2 is FYNNEI. This CDR3 has 13 residues. Trimming took 8 bases from V and 0 from J; bases not matched to a gene: 4.

The rearrangement links TRBV6-4 to TRBJ1-6; unclear D gene. CDR3 length: 14 amino acids. Trimming shortened V by 6 bases and J by 7 bases, and 13 bases separated the two germline ends. From germline, CDR1 is MRHNA and CDR2 SNTAGT. The CDR3, as DNA: TGTGCCAGCAGCCCTAACCCGGGGAATTCACCCCTCCACTTT. Translation: CASSPNPGNSPLHF.

The chain employs TRBV15 and TRBJ2-3, with D perhaps TRBD1 or TRBD2 (5 bases each). The CDR3 has 15 residues. The V gene lost 8 bases and the J gene lost 0 bases, with 15 bases spanning the gap. The V gene's germline CDR1 is LNHNV and CDR2 YYDKDF (reference sequence). CDR3 residues: CATRRGRHSTDTQYF. The DNA for the CDR3 is TGTGCCACCCGCCGGGGACGACACAGCACAGATACGCAGTATTTT.

The chain employs TRBV29-1 and TRBJ2-7, with D possibly matching TRBD1 (5 bases). The CDR3 covers 15 residues. The V gene's germline CDR1 is SQVTM and CDR2 ANQGSEA. Trimming cost V 3 bases and J 2 bases, with 17 bases left between them. The CDR3, as DNA: TGCAGCGTTGATGGGATCCAGGAAGGGGCCTACGAGCAGTACTTC. Its translation: CSVDGIQEGAYEQYF.

This chain links TRBV28 with TRBJ1-4; a weak D match, TRBD1 (5 bases). Looked up from germline, CDR1 is MDHEN and CDR2 is SYDVKM. The CDR3 runs 13 residues. V was cut by 11 bases and J by 3 bases, with 13 bases left in between. CDR3 in DNA: TGTGCCGTACTTCAGGGTTCTAATGAAAAACTGTTTTTT. Protein: CAVLQGSNEKLFF. Using reference TRBV28 and TRBJ1-4 for the parts outside the CDR3, the full variable domain is DVKVTQSSRYLVKRTGEKVFLECVQDMDHENMFWYRQDPGLGLRLIYFSYDVKMKEKGDIPEGYSVSREKKERFSLILESASTNQTSMYLCAVLQGSNEKLFFGSGTQLSVL.

The chain has TRBV28 and TRBJ1-2, with D unclear. CDR3 length: 12 amino acids. Germline assignment: CDR1 MDHEN and CDR2 SYDVKM. The ends were cut back, 3 bases at V and 8 bases at J, with 10 bases in the middle. The CDR3 DNA reads as TGTGCCAGCAGTTTCGGCGGGGTCGGCTACACCTTC. Translation gives CASSFGGVGYTF.

V and J are TRBV19 and TRBJ2-7; TRBD2 matches 10 bases. Germline V gene lookup returns CDR1 LNHDA and CDR2 SQIVND (reference sequence). Trimming cost V 2 bases and J 2 bases; bases outside gene matches: 9. The CDR3 is 17 amino acids. For the CDR3, the DNA is TGTGCCAGTAGTATAAAGTGGCTAGCGGGAGTCCCCTACGAGCAGTACTTC. Protein: CASSIKWLAGVPYEQYF.

J is TRBJ1-2 and V is TRBV5-8; 11 bases are a match to TRBD1. Per the germline V gene, CDR1 is SGHTS and CDR2 is YDEGEE. The CDR3 sequence is 14 residues long. The trim removed 3 bases at V and 4 bases at J, leaving 2 bases unmatched. The CDR3, as DNA: TGTGCCAGCAGCTCGGGACAGGGGGGCTATGGCTACACCTTC. It specifies CASSSGQGGYGYTF.

This clone has only a few counts. The genes are TRBV19 and TRBJ2-1; TRBD2 agrees at 8 bases. After removal of 7 bases from V and 7 bases from J, the junction contained 12 bases not matched to a gene. From germline, CDR1 is LNHDA and CDR2 SQIVND (reference sequence). This CDR3 contains 15 residues. The CDR3 DNA is TGTGCCAGTACCCTCCAAGGGACTAGAAGTAATGAGCAGTTCTTC. Its protein is CASTLQGTRSNEQFF.

The chain couples TRBV11-2 to TRBJ1-1; 9 bases map to TRBD1. Germline V gene sequence: CDR1 SGHAT, CDR2 FQNNGV. This CDR3 has 13 residues. V shed 4 bases, J shed 11 bases, and the junction held 8 bases outside the gene matches. The CDR3 loop reads CASSSPGQGTAFF. In nucleotides, the CDR3 is TGTGCCAGCAGCTCCCCGGGACAGGGAACGGCTTTCTTT.

The rearrangement joins TRBV7-2 to TRBJ2-7; D remains ambiguous. CDR1 is SGHTA, CDR2 FQGNSA, per germline. CDR3 length equals 13 residues. The ends were cut back, 0 bases at V and 3 bases at J, with 6 bases in the middle. CDR3 bases: TGTGCCAGCAGCTTAGCCGGAGTCTACGAGCAGTACTTC. Translating gives CASSLAGVYEQYF.

The V call is TRBV28, the J call TRBJ2-3; no firm D call. V was trimmed by 6 bases and J by 1 base, leaving 11 bases between them. The CDR3 contains 14 residues. Germline loops: CDR1 MDHEN, CDR2 SYDVKM. The CDR3 nucleotides are TGTGCCAGCAGGACCCCTGGGGGCACAGATACGCAGTATTTT. It is translated as CASRTPGGTDTQYF.

V and J are TRBV5-4 and TRBJ1-2; D gene ambiguous. The CDR3 is 14 amino acids. V lost 1 base, J lost 8 bases, and 15 bases lay in between. The germline CDR1 and CDR2 sequences are SGHNT and YYREEE (reference sequence). In nucleotides, the CDR3 is TGTGCCAGCAGCTTGAAAGGGTGGTCCATCGGCTACACCTTC. The encoded protein is CASSLKGWSIGYTF.

The chain couples TRBV6-5 to TRBJ2-7; D perhaps matches TRBD1 (6 bases). Trimming took off 4 bases at V and 2 bases at J, with 12 bases between the two ends. Germline V lookup: CDR1 MNHEY, CDR2 SVGAGI. The CDR3 has 14 residues. The CDR3 protein is CASSSGTRPYEQYF. The CDR3 region has the DNA TGTGCCAGCAGTTCCGGGACACGCCCCTACGAGCAGTACTTC.